Each of the 22 T cell receptor beta chains below was sequenced from the same sample in a study of cytomegalovirus exposure and HLA in healthy donors (dated by TCRdb to about 2017). The receptor library was made with the immunoSEQ multiplex PCR assay. For the multiplex PCR, a mixture combining 60 forward primers for TCR Vbeta segments and 13 reverse primers for TCR Jbeta segments was used. What TCRdb holds here is the immuneACCESS table cut down to in-frame rearrangements. Part of the clones is not present; checked against another copy, under half of the missing clones reflect an unresolved V gene, and the others are unexplained. In this sample the table shows 200,000 to 250,000 clones, around 73% of which occur a single time. Of the sample, under 3% is held by the ten largest clones. Sequencing input: PBMCs. These receptors were taken from a woman younger than 45 in good health and CMV-seronegative.

The genes are TRBV6-1 and TRBJ1-2; a possible D gene is TRBD1 (6 bases). The CDR3 extends over 15 amino acids. Trimming took off 1 base at V and 5 bases at J, with 14 bases between the two ends. Germline CDR1 reads MNHNS; CDR2 reads SASEGT. The CDR3, as DNA: TGTGCCAGCAGTGAAGGGGCAGGGGATACATATGGCTACACCTTC. This codes for CASSEGAGDTYGYTF.

This clone was recorded only once. The chain couples TRBV18 to TRBJ2-7; tentative D call: TRBD2 (6 bases). This CDR3 is 15 amino acids long. In germline, CDR1 is KGHSH, CDR2 LQKENI. V lost 1 base, J lost 3 bases, and 13 bases lay in between. Written as DNA, the CDR3 is TGTGCCAGCTCACCACGGGAGGCGCCCCTCTACGAGCAGTACTTC. Encoded protein: CASSPREAPLYEQYF.

The chain couples TRBV7-3 to TRBJ2-7; 11 bases match TRBD1. Per the germline V gene, CDR1 is SGHTA and CDR2 is FQGTGA. V lost 5 bases, J lost 0 bases, and 9 bases stayed unmatched. The CDR3 runs to 17 residues. CDR3 protein: CASSPGQGAEISYEQYF. In nucleotides, the CDR3 is TGTGCCAGCAGCCCCGGACAGGGGGCGGAAATCTCCTACGAGCAGTACTTC.

This clone was detected a few times. V is TRBV5-1 and J is TRBJ2-5; D may be TRBD1 (5 bases). The CDR3 extends over 13 amino acids. V was cut by 0 bases and J by 3 bases, with 6 bases left in between. Germline V CDR1 and CDR2: SGHRS, YFSETQ. CDR3 residues: CASSLATEETQYF. DNA of the CDR3: TGCGCCAGCAGCTTGGCGACAGAAGAGACCCAGTACTTC.

This clone turned up a few times. The chain joins TRBV30 to TRBJ1-6; D may be TRBD1 (5 bases). This CDR3 has 13 residues. Trimming stripped 3 bases from V and 9 bases from J, with 12 bases between. Germline CDR1 GTSNPN, CDR2 SVGIG (reference sequence). In nucleotides, the CDR3 is TGTGCCTGGAGCAGGGTGGGGGGTTCACCCCTCCACTTT. Translating it yields CAWSRVGGSPLHF.

The gene calls are TRBV30 and TRBJ1-5; no clear D gene. In germline, CDR1 is GTSNPN, CDR2 SVGIG (reference sequence). Deletions cut 1 base from V and 4 bases from J, with 8 bases between. The CDR3 has 13 residues. The CDR3 here is CAWSGKENQPQHF. The CDR3 DNA sequence: TGTGCCTGGAGTGGTAAGGAGAATCAGCCCCAGCATTTT.

The chain links TRBV9 to TRBJ2-3, with D perhaps matching TRBD2 (6 bases). Germline loops: CDR1 SGDLS, CDR2 YYNGEE. Trimming pared 0 bases from V and 3 bases from J, leaving 17 bases between. The CDR3 is 17 amino acids. DNA for the CDR3: TGTGCCAGCAGCGTAGACGGGAGAGTCTCCGGGACAGATACGCAGTATTTT. Translated: CASSVDGRVSGTDTQYF.

CDR3 DNA: TGTGCCAGCAGCTTAATTGCGGGAGATTATTTCAGGAACACCGGGGAGCTGTTTTTT. The encoded protein is CASSLIAGDYFRNTGELFF. The chain recombines TRBV5-6 with TRBJ2-2; 7 positions match TRBD2. J gave up 1 base and V 2 bases, and 14 bases lay outside the gene matches. This CDR3 contains 19 residues. Germline V gene sequence: CDR1 SGHDT, CDR2 YYEEEE.

V and J are TRBV5-1 and TRBJ2-7; 7 bases match TRBD2. V shed 0 bases, J shed 4 bases, and the junction held 10 bases outside the gene matches. This CDR3 comprises 16 residues. Looked up from germline, CDR1 is SGHRS and CDR2 is YFSETQ. The CDR3 nucleotides are TGCGCCAGCAGCTTGGAAGTTGGTAGCGGGTCGTACGAGCAGTACTTC. Protein product: CASSLEVGSGSYEQYF.

The chain employs TRBV10-3 and TRBJ1-5, with D tentatively TRBD1 (5 bases). Looked up from germline, CDR1 is ENHRY and CDR2 is SYGVKD. The CDR3 length is 15 residues. V dropped 4 bases and J dropped 4 bases, with 14 bases sitting between them. The CDR3 bases are TGTGCCATCAGTGGGGGCGGTCACTTAAATCAGCCCCAGCATTTT. It yields the protein CAISGGGHLNQPQHF.

The table lists this clone with a few counts. DNA of the CDR3: TGTGCCAGCAGTGAATGGGGGCCCGGCTATGGCTACACCTTC. Translation gives CASSEWGPGYGYTF. The chain joins TRBV6-5 to TRBJ1-2, with TRBD1 as a possible D gene (6 bases). The CDR3 runs 14 residues. Trimming stripped 5 bases from V and 4 bases from J, with 14 bases between. The germline V gene encodes CDR1 MNHEY and CDR2 SVGAGI.

This chain links TRBV5-1 with TRBJ1-1; TRBD1 is a possible D gene (5 bases). Germline CDR1 is SGHRS and CDR2 is YFSETQ. There are 12 residues in the CDR3. V lost 2 bases and J 3 bases, leaving 5 bases between the germline ends. DNA of the CDR3: TGCGCCAGCAGCTTACAGGACACTGAAGCTTTCTTT. The encoded protein is CASSLQDTEAFF.

This clone was counted a few times. The chain combines TRBV5-1 with TRBJ2-1; D ambiguous. Germline CDR1 is SGHRS and CDR2 is YFSETQ. Trimming stripped 0 bases from V and 8 bases from J, with 9 bases between. The CDR3 totals 13 residues. This CDR3 is CASSLEAVDEQFF. The CDR3 coding sequence is TGCGCCAGCAGCTTGGAAGCCGTGGATGAGCAGTTCTTC.

The V call is TRBV2, the J call TRBJ2-5; TRBD1 matches at 8 bases. V lost 6 bases to trimming and J lost 0 bases; unmatched junction nucleotides: 9. Germline lookup yields CDR1 SNHLY and CDR2 FYNNEI. The CDR3 runs 16 residues. The CDR3 loop is CASRRGQGRYQETQYF. CDR3 sequence (DNA): TGTGCCAGCAGACGTGGACAGGGTCGGTACCAAGAGACCCAGTACTTC.

The chain couples TRBV5-1 to TRBJ2-7; 13 bases map to TRBD2. Germline CDR1 reads SGHRS; CDR2 reads YFSETQ. The J segment lost 4 bases and the V segment lost 4 bases, leaving 2 bases of the junction unmatched. This CDR3 comprises 14 residues. The CDR3 protein is CASSLTSGGYEQYF. The CDR3 DNA reads TGCGCCAGCAGCCTGACTAGCGGGGGGTACGAGCAGTACTTC.

This clone was detected a few times. The gene calls are TRBV2 and TRBJ1-2, with TRBD1 as a possible D gene (5 bases). This CDR3 has 14 residues. V lost 6 bases and J lost 4, with 15 bases in between. The germline V gene has CDR1 SNHLY and CDR2 FYNNEI. The CDR3 DNA reads as TGTGCCAGCAGGAGAGGAGGGGATAGCTATGGCTACACCTTC. As protein: CASRRGGDSYGYTF.

This clone was seen only a few times. This rearrangement joins TRBV28 to TRBJ1-5, with D maybe TRBD1 (6 bases). The V end lost 5 bases, the J end lost 1 base, and 21 bases lay between the germline ends. Germline V gene sequence: CDR1 MDHEN, CDR2 SYDVKM. The CDR3 length is 18 residues. Here the CDR3 reads CASSGMETGKRSNQPQHF. The CDR3 nucleotides are TGTGCCAGCAGTGGTATGGAAACAGGGAAACGGAGCAATCAGCCCCAGCATTTT. Variable domain in full (rest from reference TRBV28 and TRBJ1-5): DVKVTQSSRYLVKRTGEKVFLECVQDMDHENMFWYRQDPGLGLRLIYFSYDVKMKEKGDIPEGYSVSREKKERFSLILESASTNQTSMYLCASSGMETGKRSNQPQHFGDGTRLSIL.

The chain links TRBV11-2 to TRBJ1-2; D may be TRBD1 (6 bases). The CDR3 sequence is 17 residues long. Germline assignment: CDR1 SGHAT and CDR2 FQNNGV. V was shortened by 1 base and J by 1 base, with 16 bases between the two germline ends. The CDR3 coding sequence is TGTGCCAGCAGCTTAGGCTTCGGGCAGGGGAATAACTATGGCTACACCTTC. Protein: CASSLGFGQGNNYGYTF.

This sequence joins TRBV2 and TRBJ1-5; the match to TRBD1 covers 9 bases. Unmatched junction bases numbered 11, after V lost 7 bases and J lost 10 bases. Germline values: CDR1 SNHLY, CDR2 FYNNEI. The CDR3 runs 14 residues. CDR3 nucleotides: TGTGCCAGCACGAGGGACAGGGCGGTCGAACCCCAGCATTTT. Translating it yields CASTRDRAVEPQHF.

This clone occurred once. The V gene is TRBV19, the J gene TRBJ2-1; TRBD1 is a possible D gene (6 bases). The V end lost 3 bases, the J end lost 8 bases, and 20 bases lay between the germline ends. Germline CDR1 LNHDA, CDR2 SQIVND (reference sequence). The CDR3 covers 16 residues. The CDR3 DNA is TGTGCCAGTAGTATCGGAGCAGGGGAAATACAATATGAGCAGTTCTTC. It encodes CASSIGAGEIQYEQFF.

This clone was observed once. The rearrangement uses TRBV28 and TRBJ1-5; 8 bases fit TRBD1. CDR1 MDHEN and CDR2 SYDVKM come from the germline V gene. V gave up 6 bases and J gave up 4 bases; unmatched junction bases: 8. The CDR3 consists of 15 residues. CDR3 in amino acids: CASSLGQGGNQPQHF. In DNA form, the CDR3 reads TGTGCCAGCAGCCTCGGACAGGGTGGGAATCAGCCCCAGCATTTT.

The chain recombines TRBV2 with TRBJ1-5, with D maybe TRBD1 (6 bases). Germline V CDR1 and CDR2: SNHLY, FYNNEI. Deletions cut 5 bases from V and 0 bases from J, with 8 bases between. This CDR3 is 14 amino acids long. The CDR3 bases are TGTGCCAGCAGTAACAGGGTTAGCAATCAGCCCCAGCATTTT. Translated, it gives CASSNRVSNQPQHF.